The clone carrying this T cell receptor (beta chain) was observed many times. Antigen: not known. This specimen belongs to a study of shared clonotypes between healthy human individuals. Study overall: In total, the donors were a couple of women and a few men aged 18 to 49.

Each PCR replicate from the sorted subsets contained about 180 ng DNA, which is around 30,000 T cell genomes. Method: immunoSEQ multiplex PCR; TCRdb's copy keeps in-frame clones and lacks some. The data show about 1 million clones, about 74% seen once. CDR1 and CDR2 from the germline V gene are SGDLS and YYNGEE. Unmatched junction bases numbered 2, after V lost 3 bases and J lost 6 bases. This CDR3 has 13 amino acids. Regarding the study as a whole: Researchers found naive subsets generally carried larger estimated richness than memory subsets.

The clonotype was recovered from a man aged 18 to 29 in good health. The rearrangement joins TRBV9 to TRBJ2-2; 7 bases are shared with TRBD1. The source material was memory CD4+ T cells sorted from blood. The subset was: CD45RA-negative fraction. The CDR3 spells CASSAQGAGELFF. CDR3 nucleotides: TGTGCCAGCAGCGCCCAGGGGGCCGGGGAGCTGTTTTTT.